This T cell receptor (beta chain) was captured in a study of CD8 T cells in ankylosing spondylitis. Broader study findings: Made up of under 10 highly homologous variants, a TCR beta motif appeared characteristic of ankylosing spondylitis blood. The authors reported significant enrichment of disease-linked clones in matched ankylosing spondylitis synovial fluid.

For TCR beta, libraries came from quantitative 5'-RACE with molecular barcodes. TCRdb reanalysed the 5' RACE reads using MiXCR and keeps one entry per CDR3 protein. The sample contains around 490,000 distinct CDR3 sequences, 5.3% of which appear only once. To note about this clonotype: What it binds is unknown.

This CDR3 comprises 13 residues. Per germline, CDR1 SGHDT and CDR2 YYEEEE. Trimming cost V 4 bases and J 5 bases, with 12 bases left between them. The chain employs TRBV5-6 and TRBJ2-5; D is undetermined. This TCR was recovered from a male donor with ankylosing spondylitis. Sequencing was done on a sample of blood, either unsorted or a sorted T cell fraction (not recorded which). The CDR3 is CASSPWVRETQYF. The DNA for the CDR3 is TGTGCCAGCAGCCCGTGGGTGAGGGAGACCCAGTACTTC. Based on the CDR3 plus reference TRBV5-6 and TRBJ2-5, the full variable domain is DAGVTQSPTHLIKTRGQQVTLRCSPKSGHDTVSWYQQALGQGPQFIFQYYEEEERQRGNFPDRFSGHQFPNYSSELNVNALLLGDSALYLCASSPWVRETQYFGPGTRLLVL.